These T cell receptor beta chains were read from a single sample in a study of shared clonotypes between healthy human individuals. The method was immunoSEQ multiplex PCR; TCRdb's version includes in-frame clones alone and lacks a portion of them. The table includes 450,000 to 500,000 clones, approximately 78% detected once. The specimen sequenced was PBMCs. The receptors come from a woman between 35 and 50 years old in good health. Some clones in this sample may be carry-over from other donors' samples. Each CDR3 is given with its conserved first and last residue. D genes are given only for firm matches. Size values are once, few and many counts, or a class for expanded clones, and some rows have none.

d_call: NA; clone_size: few; v_call: TRBV7-2; j_call: TRBJ1-6; cdr3_aa: CASSPRQANSPLHF; cdr3_nt: TGTGCCAGCAGCCCCAGACAGGCAAATTCACCCCTCCACTTT
d_call: NA; clone_size: NA; v_call: TRBV6-1; j_call: TRBJ2-7; cdr3_aa: CASSSRTYEQYF; cdr3_nt: TGTGCCAGCAGTTCTAGGACCTACGAGCAATACTTC
d_call: TRBD2; clone_size: NA; v_call: TRBV7-9; j_call: TRBJ2-7; cdr3_aa: CASSPWTSGIYEQYF; cdr3_nt: TGTGCCAGCAGCCCCTGGACTAGCGGGATATACGAGCAGTACTTC
d_call: NA; clone_size: NA; v_call: TRBV19; j_call: TRBJ1-1; cdr3_aa: CASSIGTTRTEAFF; cdr3_nt: TGTGCCAGTAGTATAGGGACAACACGGACTGAAGCTTTCTTT
d_call: TRBD2; clone_size: few; v_call: TRBV28; j_call: TRBJ2-1; cdr3_aa: CASNFAGTSRFGEQFF; cdr3_nt: TGTGCCAGCAACTTCGCCGGGACTAGCAGGTTTGGTGAGCAGTTCTTC
d_call: TRBD2; clone_size: once; v_call: TRBV4-2; j_call: TRBJ2-1; cdr3_aa: CASSQDWLAGGPELGSNEQFF; cdr3_nt: TGTGCCAGCAGCCAAGATTGGCTAGCGGGAGGGCCAGAGTTGGGTAGCAATGAGCAGTTCTTC
d_call: NA; clone_size: NA; v_call: TRBV7-9; j_call: TRBJ1-1; cdr3_aa: CASSPQTASSSEAFF; cdr3_nt: TGTGCCAGCAGCCCCCAGACAGCTTCCTCCTCTGAAGCTTTCTTT
d_call: TRBD2; clone_size: NA; v_call: TRBV7-7; j_call: TRBJ2-1; cdr3_aa: CASSLAGRDNEQFF; cdr3_nt: TGTGCTAGCAGCTTAGCGGGAAGGGACAATGAGCAGTTCTTC
d_call: NA; clone_size: few; v_call: TRBV20-1; j_call: TRBJ2-1; cdr3_aa: CSASLGEQFF; cdr3_nt: TGCAGTGCTAGCCTTGGTGAGCAGTTCTTC
d_call: NA; clone_size: NA; v_call: TRBV9; j_call: TRBJ1-2; cdr3_aa: CASSVRSRGGYTF; cdr3_nt: TGTGCCAGCAGCGTTCGATCCCGTGGGGGCTACACCTTC
d_call: NA; clone_size: NA; v_call: TRBV19; j_call: TRBJ2-6; cdr3_aa: CASTRGGAGANVLTF; cdr3_nt: TGTGCCAGTACTAGGGGTGGGGCTGGGGCCAACGTCCTGACTTTC
d_call: NA; clone_size: NA; v_call: TRBV6-6; j_call: TRBJ2-7; cdr3_aa: CASSFRRSSYEQYF; cdr3_nt: TGTGCCAGCAGTTTCAGACGGAGCTCCTACGAGCAGTACTTC
d_call: NA; clone_size: NA; v_call: TRBV28; j_call: TRBJ2-1; cdr3_aa: CASNILSSYNEQFF; cdr3_nt: TGTGCCAGCAACATCTTAAGCTCCTACAATGAGCAGTTCTTC
d_call: NA; clone_size: once; v_call: TRBV7-2; j_call: TRBJ1-5; cdr3_aa: CASSLEIGTGNQPQHF; cdr3_nt: TGTGCCAGCAGCTTAGAGATCGGGACGGGCAATCAGCCCCAGCATTTT
d_call: TRBD2; clone_size: NA; v_call: TRBV5-1; j_call: TRBJ2-5; cdr3_aa: CASSFGAGETQYF; cdr3_nt: TGCGCCAGCAGTTTTGGAGCGGGGGAGACCCAGTACTTC
d_call: TRBD2; clone_size: once; v_call: TRBV28; j_call: TRBJ2-7; cdr3_aa: CATQPGTKTYEQYF; cdr3_nt: TGTGCCACACAGCCCGGGACTAAGACCTACGAGCAGTACTTC
d_call: NA; clone_size: NA; v_call: TRBV2; j_call: TRBJ2-5; cdr3_aa: CASSLRGSGQETQYF; cdr3_nt: TGTGCCAGCAGTCTGAGGGGTAGCGGCCAAGAGACCCAGTACTTC
d_call: TRBD1; clone_size: NA; v_call: TRBV6-5; j_call: TRBJ2-7; cdr3_aa: CASSFMTGISYEQYF; cdr3_nt: TGTGCCAGCAGTTTCATGACAGGGATCTCCTACGAGCAGTACTTC
d_call: NA; clone_size: NA; v_call: TRBV30; j_call: TRBJ1-5; cdr3_aa: CAWSPRDLNQPQHF; cdr3_nt: TGTGCCTGGAGTCCCAGGGACCTCAATCAGCCCCAGCATTTT
d_call: NA; clone_size: NA; v_call: TRBV28; j_call: TRBJ2-2; cdr3_aa: CASSDQTAANTGELFF; cdr3_nt: TGTGCCAGCAGCGACCAGACAGCGGCGAACACCGGGGAGCTGTTTTTT
d_call: NA; clone_size: NA; v_call: TRBV9; j_call: TRBJ2-1; cdr3_aa: CASSFGSSYNEQFF; cdr3_nt: TGTGCCAGCAGCTTCGGGAGCTCCTACAATGAGCAGTTCTTC
d_call: TRBD1; clone_size: once; v_call: TRBV5-1; j_call: TRBJ2-2; cdr3_aa: CASSRTGDKPNTGELFF; cdr3_nt: TGCGCCAGCAGCCGGACAGGCGATAAACCGAACACCGGGGAGCTGTTTTTT
d_call: TRBD2; clone_size: once; v_call: TRBV19; j_call: TRBJ2-2; cdr3_aa: CASSASRTSGRAIAGELFF; cdr3_nt: TGTGCCAGTAGTGCCTCCCGGACTAGCGGGAGAGCCATCGCCGGGGAGCTGTTTTTT
d_call: NA; clone_size: NA; v_call: TRBV28; j_call: TRBJ2-5; cdr3_aa: CASSLSIGQETQYF; cdr3_nt: TGTGCCAGCAGTTTATCGATAGGACAAGAGACCCAGTACTTC
d_call: TRBD2; clone_size: NA; v_call: TRBV9; j_call: TRBJ2-2; cdr3_aa: CASSAELAGGPFTGELFF; cdr3_nt: TGTGCCAGCAGCGCGGAACTAGCGGGAGGGCCATTTACCGGGGAGCTGTTTTTT
d_call: NA; clone_size: NA; v_call: TRBV6-6; j_call: TRBJ1-4; cdr3_aa: CASSSQGSPNEKLFF; cdr3_nt: TGTGCCAGCAGTTCCCAGGGTTCACCTAATGAAAAACTGTTTTTT
d_call: NA; clone_size: few; v_call: TRBV2; j_call: TRBJ2-7; cdr3_aa: CASKEGQHSYEQYF; cdr3_nt: TGTGCCAGCAAGGAGGGACAGCACTCCTACGAGCAGTACTTC
d_call: NA; clone_size: NA; v_call: TRBV4-1; j_call: TRBJ2-1; cdr3_aa: CASSQGRGEFEQFF; cdr3_nt: TGCGCCAGCAGCCAAGGCCGGGGTGAATTTGAGCAGTTCTTC
d_call: NA; clone_size: NA; v_call: TRBV15; j_call: TRBJ1-4; cdr3_aa: CATSPGRRDEKLFF; cdr3_nt: TGTGCCACCAGCCCTGGGCGGAGGGATGAAAAACTGTTTTTT
d_call: NA; clone_size: NA; v_call: TRBV7-2; j_call: TRBJ1-5; cdr3_aa: CASSLWGGNQPQHF; cdr3_nt: TGTGCCAGCAGCTTATGGGGAGGCAATCAGCCCCAGCATTTT
d_call: NA; clone_size: NA; v_call: TRBV19; j_call: TRBJ1-5; cdr3_aa: CASSPGTNQPQHF; cdr3_nt: TGTGCCAGTAGTCCCGGGACAAATCAGCCCCAGCATTTT
d_call: NA; clone_size: NA; v_call: TRBV4-1; j_call: TRBJ1-5; cdr3_aa: CASSQGYRNNQPQHF; cdr3_nt: TGCGCCAGCAGCCAAGGGTACCGAAACAATCAGCCCCAGCATTTT
d_call: NA; clone_size: NA; v_call: TRBV6-5; j_call: TRBJ2-7; cdr3_aa: CASSLFGGPHYEQYF; cdr3_nt: TGTGCCAGCAGCCTATTCGGGGGGCCCCACTACGAGCAGTACTTC
d_call: NA; clone_size: few; v_call: TRBV7-9; j_call: TRBJ2-1; cdr3_aa: CASSAWTSYNEQFF; cdr3_nt: TGTGCCAGCAGCGCGTGGACTTCCTACAATGAGCAGTTCTTC
d_call: NA; clone_size: NA; v_call: TRBV11-1; j_call: TRBJ2-7; cdr3_aa: CASSLKNYEQYF; cdr3_nt: TGTGCCAGCAGCTTAAAAAACTACGAGCAGTACTTC
d_call: NA; clone_size: NA; v_call: TRBV19; j_call: TRBJ2-7; cdr3_aa: CASSIIHSSYEQYF; cdr3_nt: TGTGCCAGTAGTATAATACACAGCTCCTACGAGCAGTACTTC
d_call: TRBD2; clone_size: NA; v_call: TRBV5-1; j_call: TRBJ2-2; cdr3_aa: CASSLLLAKNTGELFF; cdr3_nt: TGCGCCAGCAGCTTGTTACTAGCGAAGAACACCGGGGAGCTGTTTTTT
d_call: NA; clone_size: NA; v_call: TRBV28; j_call: TRBJ2-5; cdr3_aa: CASSSLVPETQYF; cdr3_nt: TGTGCCAGCAGTTCTCTGGTTCCGGAGACCCAGTACTTC
d_call: NA; clone_size: few; v_call: TRBV7-9; j_call: TRBJ1-1; cdr3_aa: CASSFSYGGTEAFF; cdr3_nt: TGTGCCAGCAGCTTTTCTTACGGAGGGACTGAAGCTTTCTTT
d_call: TRBD2; clone_size: NA; v_call: TRBV7-7; j_call: TRBJ2-5; cdr3_aa: CASSSSPSGEETQYF; cdr3_nt: TGTGCCAGCAGCAGCTCCCCTAGCGGTGAGGAGACCCAGTACTTC
d_call: TRBD1; clone_size: NA; v_call: TRBV2; j_call: TRBJ2-3; cdr3_aa: CASSRQGTTDTQYF; cdr3_nt: TGTGCCAGCAGTCGACAGGGTACCACAGATACGCAGTATTTT
d_call: NA; clone_size: NA; v_call: TRBV7-3; j_call: TRBJ2-1; cdr3_aa: CASSLSAVLCSRNYNEQFF; cdr3_nt: TGTGCCAGCAGCTTAAGTGCGGTGTTATGCTCGCGGAATTACAATGAGCAGTTCTTC